This record concerns one TCR beta chain sequence. Its antigen is currently unknown. This specimen belongs to a study of T cell responses to AZD1222 COVID-19 vaccine. Study-level results: Scientists sampled the repertoires only once the peak T cell response had passed. Baseline antibody screening turned up just a handful of seropositive AZD1222 recipients. Spike as a whole was targeted by vaccine-associated CD4 TCRs, dominant at 160-218 and 743-854. Spike-specific TCR breadth and depth grew following two AZD1222 doses.

Clones were sequenced by immunoSEQ multiplex PCR, and TCRdb holds only the in-frame ones, with some missing. This table has approximately 110,000 clones, approximately 88% appearing once. This CDR3 is built from 15 residues. V was shortened by 1 base and J by 4 bases, with 13 bases between the two germline ends. The germline V gene has CDR1 LNHNV and CDR2 YYDKDF (reference sequence). The sequencing here drew on peripheral blood, taken on day 0 of AZD1222 vaccination. This sequence originates from an adult in good health. This chain links TRBV15 with TRBJ1-1, with D unclear. The CDR3 DNA is TGTGCCACCAGCAGAGTTGGCTTCTTGGGCACTGAAGCTTTCTTT. This gives the protein CATSRVGFLGTEAFF.